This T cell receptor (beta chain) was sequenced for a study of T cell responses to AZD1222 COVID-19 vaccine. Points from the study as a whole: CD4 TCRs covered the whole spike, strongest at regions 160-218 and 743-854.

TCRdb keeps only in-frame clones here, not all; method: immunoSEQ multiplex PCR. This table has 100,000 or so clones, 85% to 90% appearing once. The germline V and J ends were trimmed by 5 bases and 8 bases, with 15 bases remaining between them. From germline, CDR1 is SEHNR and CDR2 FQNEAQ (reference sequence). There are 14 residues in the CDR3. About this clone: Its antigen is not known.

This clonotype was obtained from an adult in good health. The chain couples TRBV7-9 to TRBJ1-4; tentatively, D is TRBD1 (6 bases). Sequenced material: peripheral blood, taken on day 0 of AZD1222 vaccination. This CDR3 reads CASSLQGQGEKLFF. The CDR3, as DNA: TGTGCCAGCAGCCTCCAGGGGCAGGGGGAAAAACTGTTTTTT.